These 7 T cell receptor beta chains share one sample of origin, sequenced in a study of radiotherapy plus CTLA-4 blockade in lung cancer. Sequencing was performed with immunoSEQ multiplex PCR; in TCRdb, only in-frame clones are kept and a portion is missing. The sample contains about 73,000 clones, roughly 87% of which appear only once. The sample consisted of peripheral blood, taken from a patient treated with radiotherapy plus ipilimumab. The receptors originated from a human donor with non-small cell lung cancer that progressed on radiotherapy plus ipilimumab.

The CDR3 reads CSVEPWDKEGYEQYF. CDR3 nucleotide sequence: TGCAGCGTTGAACCCTGGGACAAAGAGGGGTACGAGCAGTACTTC. V gene TRBV29-1 combines with J gene TRBJ2-7; a weak D match, TRBD1 (6 bases). This CDR3 has 15 amino acids. Germline CDR1 is SQVTM and CDR2 is ANQGSEA. Trimming stripped 2 bases from V and 4 bases from J, with 18 bases between.

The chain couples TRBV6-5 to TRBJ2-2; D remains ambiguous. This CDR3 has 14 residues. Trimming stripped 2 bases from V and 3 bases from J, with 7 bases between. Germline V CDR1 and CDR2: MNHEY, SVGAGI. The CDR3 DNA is TGTGCCAGCAGTTACCTCCCCTACACCGGGGAGCTGTTTTTT. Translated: CASSYLPYTGELFF.

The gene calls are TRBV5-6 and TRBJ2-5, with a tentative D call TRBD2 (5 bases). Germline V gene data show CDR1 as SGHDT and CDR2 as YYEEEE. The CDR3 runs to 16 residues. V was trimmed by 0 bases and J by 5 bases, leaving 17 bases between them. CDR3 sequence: CASSLVFLEVGETQYF. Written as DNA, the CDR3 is TGTGCCAGCAGCTTGGTTTTTTTGGAGGTTGGGGAGACCCAGTACTTC.

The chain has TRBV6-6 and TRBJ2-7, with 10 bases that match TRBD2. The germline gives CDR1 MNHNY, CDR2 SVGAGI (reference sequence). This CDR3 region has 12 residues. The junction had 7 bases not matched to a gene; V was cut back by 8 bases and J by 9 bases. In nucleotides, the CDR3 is TGTGCCAGCGCTAGCGGGAGACGCGGGCAGTACTTC. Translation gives CASASGRRGQYF.

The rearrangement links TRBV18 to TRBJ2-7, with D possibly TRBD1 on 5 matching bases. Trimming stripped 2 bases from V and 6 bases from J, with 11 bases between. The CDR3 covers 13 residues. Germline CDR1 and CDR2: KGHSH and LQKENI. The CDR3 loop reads CASSPKGFGEQYV. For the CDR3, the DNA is TGTGCCAGCTCACCAAAGGGGTTTGGCGAGCAGTACGTC.

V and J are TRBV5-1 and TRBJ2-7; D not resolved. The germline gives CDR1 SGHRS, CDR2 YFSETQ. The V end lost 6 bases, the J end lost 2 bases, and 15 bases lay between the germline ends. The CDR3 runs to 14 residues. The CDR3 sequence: CASKTSNLPYEQYF. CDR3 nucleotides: TGCGCCAGCAAGACCAGCAACCTTCCCTACGAGCAGTACTTC.

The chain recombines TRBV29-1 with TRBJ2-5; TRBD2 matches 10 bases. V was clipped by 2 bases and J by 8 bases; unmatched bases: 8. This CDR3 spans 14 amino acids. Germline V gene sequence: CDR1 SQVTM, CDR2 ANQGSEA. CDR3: CSVERLAGALTQYF. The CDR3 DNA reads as TGCAGCGTTGAAAGGCTAGCGGGAGCTTTAACCCAGTACTTC.